The subject of this entry is one T cell receptor (beta chain). As yet, its antigen is unknown. This CDR3 is built from 19 residues. Germline V lookup: CDR1 SGHAT, CDR2 FQNNGV. V shed 5 bases, J shed 0 bases, and the junction held 14 bases outside the gene matches. The sample comes from a study of cytomegalovirus exposure and HLA in healthy donors. Study-wide points: It was reported that TCR beta sequences correctly inferred the HLA-A and HLA-B alleles for most subjects.

The primer mix had 60 Vbeta and 13 Jbeta primers. Some clones are missing from TCRdb's copy, which holds only in-frame ones; the method was immunoSEQ multiplex PCR. The table includes 150,000 to 200,000 clones, about 80% detected once. This sequence was found in a man in his forties in good health and CMV-seropositive. The sequenced material came from PBMCs. The chain has TRBV11-2 and TRBJ2-1; 9 positions match TRBD2. The CDR3 DNA sequence: TGTGCCAGCAGCCATCCCCGGGGGAGCGGGGGGACCTCCTACAATGAGCAGTTCTTC. Amino acid sequence: CASSHPRGSGGTSYNEQFF.